This TCR beta chain is drawn from a study of cytomegalovirus exposure and HLA in healthy donors. As regards this clone: The target antigen is unknown.

PCR primers comprised 60 Vbeta and 13 Jbeta primers. Generated by immunoSEQ multiplex PCR, the TCRdb table keeps only in-frame clones and is missing some. This table lists some 71,000 clones. This CDR3 contains 13 residues. Germline V gene sequence: CDR1 LNHDA, CDR2 SQIVND (reference sequence). V lost 5 bases to trimming and J lost 3 bases, with 11 bases between them. Overall study results and limits: As confirmed in vitro, three CMV-associated chains were specific for CMV antigens.

The chain links TRBV19 to TRBJ2-7; D may be TRBD2 (6 bases). The specimen sequenced was PBMCs. The clonotype comes from a woman in her twenties or thirties in good health and CMV-seronegative. In DNA, the CDR3 is TGTGCCAGTAGTTGGGGAGGTAACTACGAGCAGTACTTC. This translates into CASSWGGNYEQYF.